The T cell receptor (beta chain) under discussion was sequenced for a study of radiotherapy plus CTLA-4 blockade in lung cancer. Study-wide results and caveats: According to reports, early shifts in blood T cell clones, alongside interferon-beta, forecast response most accurately.

TCRdb's table, derived via immunoSEQ multiplex PCR, lists solely in-frame clones and lacks some. The sample includes over 85,000 clones, roughly 80% of them seen just once. A note on this clone: Its target is unknown.

The source material was peripheral blood, sampled from a patient treated with radiotherapy plus ipilimumab. This TCR was recovered from a human donor with non-small cell lung cancer that progressed on radiotherapy plus ipilimumab.

The CDR3 reads CASSPIAGGLYEQYF. The CDR3 nucleotides read TGTGCCAGCAGTCCCATAGCGGGAGGCTTGTACGAGCAGTACTTC. The genes are TRBV2 and TRBJ2-7; 10 bases agree with TRBD2. Germline CDR1 reads SNHLY; CDR2 reads FYNNEI. V lost 5 bases, J lost 4 bases, and 8 bases stayed unmatched. The CDR3 runs 15 residues.